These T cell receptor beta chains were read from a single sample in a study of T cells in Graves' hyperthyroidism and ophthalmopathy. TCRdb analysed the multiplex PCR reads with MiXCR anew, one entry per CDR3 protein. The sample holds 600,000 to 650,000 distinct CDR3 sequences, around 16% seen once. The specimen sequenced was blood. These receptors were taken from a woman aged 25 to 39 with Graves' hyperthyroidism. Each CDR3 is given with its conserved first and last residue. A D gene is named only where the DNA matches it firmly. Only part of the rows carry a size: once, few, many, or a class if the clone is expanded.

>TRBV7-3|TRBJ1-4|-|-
CASSRIRQKYEKLFF
TGTGCCAGCTCGCGAATTAGGCAGAAATATGAAAAACTGTTTTTT
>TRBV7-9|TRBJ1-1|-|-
CASSPDIPRNTEAFF
TGTGCCAGCAGCCCTGACATACCACGGAACACTGAAGCTTTCTTT
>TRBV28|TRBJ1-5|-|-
CASSSLSRYNQPQHF
TGTGCCAGCAGTTCGCTAAGCCGGTACAATCAGCCCCAGCATTTT
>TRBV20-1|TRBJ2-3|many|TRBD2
CSAREFRTSGRHTQYF
TGCAGTGCTAGAGAATTTCGGACTAGCGGGAGGCATACGCAGTATTTT
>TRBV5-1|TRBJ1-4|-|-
CASSPLNTRSEKLFF
TGCGCCAGCAGCCCCCTAAACACCCGGAGTGAAAAACTGTTTTTT
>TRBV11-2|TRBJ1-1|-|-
CASTSQGRTEAFF
TGTGCCAGCACATCCCAGGGTCGAACTGAAGCTTTCTTT
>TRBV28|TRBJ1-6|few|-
CASRGPGLQRAKSPLHF
TGTGCCAGCAGGGGACCGGGACTCCAGCGGGCTAAGTCACCCCTCCACTTT
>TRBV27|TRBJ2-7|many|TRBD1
CASHTTGGSSYEQYF
TGTGCCAGCCATACAACAGGGGGCTCCTCCTACGAGCAGTACTTC
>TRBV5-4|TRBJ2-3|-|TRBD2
CASSLAGGLSDTQYF
TGTGCCAGCAGCTTAGCGGGAGGTCTGTCAGATACGCAGTATTTT
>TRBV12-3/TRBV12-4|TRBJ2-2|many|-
CASRGQNTGELFF
TGTGCCAGCAGGGGACAGAACACCGGGGAGCTGTTTTTT
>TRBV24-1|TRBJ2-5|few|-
CATSDFRQGLETQYF
TGTGCCACCAGTGATTTCAGGCAGGGATTAGAGACCCAGTACTTC
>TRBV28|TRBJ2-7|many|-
CASSLQGRSYEQYF
TGTGCCAGCAGCCTACAGGGTAGATCCTACGAGCAGTACTTC
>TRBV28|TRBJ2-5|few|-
CASSLQGAAQYF
TGTGCCAGCAGTCTTCAGGGTGCGGCCCAGTACTTC
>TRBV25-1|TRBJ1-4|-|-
CASSESVSGGREKLFF
TGTGCCAGCAGTGAATCAGTATCCGGGGGACGAGAAAAACTGTTTTTT
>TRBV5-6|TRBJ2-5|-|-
CASSTQGVETQYF
TGTGCCAGCAGTACACAGGGTGTTGAGACCCAGTACTTC